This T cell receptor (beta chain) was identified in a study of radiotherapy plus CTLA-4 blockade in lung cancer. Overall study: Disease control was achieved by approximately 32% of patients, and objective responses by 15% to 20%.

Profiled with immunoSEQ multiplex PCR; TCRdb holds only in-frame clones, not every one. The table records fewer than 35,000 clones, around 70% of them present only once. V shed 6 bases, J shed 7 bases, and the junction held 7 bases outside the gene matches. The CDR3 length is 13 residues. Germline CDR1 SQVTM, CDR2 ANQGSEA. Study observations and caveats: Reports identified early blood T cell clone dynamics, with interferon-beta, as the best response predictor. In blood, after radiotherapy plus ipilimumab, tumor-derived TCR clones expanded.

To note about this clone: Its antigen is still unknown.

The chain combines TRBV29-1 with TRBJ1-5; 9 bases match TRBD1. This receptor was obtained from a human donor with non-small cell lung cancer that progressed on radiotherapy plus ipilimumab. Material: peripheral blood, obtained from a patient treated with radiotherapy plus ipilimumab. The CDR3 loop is CSVLQGARQPQHF. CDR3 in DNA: TGCAGCGTATTACAGGGGGCGAGGCAGCCCCAGCATTTT.